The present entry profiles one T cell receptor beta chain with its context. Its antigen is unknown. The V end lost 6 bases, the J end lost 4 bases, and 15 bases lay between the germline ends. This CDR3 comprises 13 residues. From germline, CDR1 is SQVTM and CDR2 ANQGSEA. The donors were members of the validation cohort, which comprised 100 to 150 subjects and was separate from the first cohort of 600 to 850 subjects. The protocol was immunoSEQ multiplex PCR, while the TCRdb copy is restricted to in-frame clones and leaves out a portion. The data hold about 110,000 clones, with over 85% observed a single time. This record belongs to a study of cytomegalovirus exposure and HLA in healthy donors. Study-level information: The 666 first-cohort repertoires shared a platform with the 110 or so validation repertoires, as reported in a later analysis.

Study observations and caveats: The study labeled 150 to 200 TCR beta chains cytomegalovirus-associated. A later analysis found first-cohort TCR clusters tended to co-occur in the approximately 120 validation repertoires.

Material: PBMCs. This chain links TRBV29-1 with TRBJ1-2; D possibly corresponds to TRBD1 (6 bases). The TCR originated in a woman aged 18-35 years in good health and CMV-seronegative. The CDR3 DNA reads TGCAGCGTGAGGCCGGACAGTGTCTATGGCTACACCTTC. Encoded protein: CSVRPDSVYGYTF.